Listed below are T cell receptor beta chains from one sample, sequenced in a study of blood T cells in healthy people across ages. TCRdb itself ran the 5' RACE reads through MiXCR, one entry per CDR3 protein. The sample lists 540,000 or so distinct CDR3 sequences, 25% to 30% seen once, with about 18% in the top ten. The material sequenced was blood. These receptors all come from a woman aged 70 to 79 in good health. Both conserved end residues are trimmed from each CDR3.

v_call cdr3_length cdr3_aa
TRBV4-2 16 ASSPGTSGGASYNEQF
TRBV6-5 11 ASRGQVEETQY
TRBV30 11 AWRLAGIYGYT
TRBV6-6 10 ASSYRGNEQF
TRBV7-8 14 ASSPRQAHTLYEQY
TRBV5-6 13 ASSLGPSYTDTQY
TRBV5-8 13 ASSVRSSGGNEQF
TRBV2 13 ANGRKGASTDTQY
TRBV29-1 11 SVGGQWNTEAF
TRBV4-3 12 ASSQDKAPGGSF
TRBV6-2/TRBV6-3 12 ASSSTSGVNEQY
TRBV27 13 ASSPHASSGNTIY
TRBV7-2 14 ASSLAAGTRNNEQF
TRBV7-3 12 ASSPTQGYNEQF
TRBV6-1 15 ASSLTSRTAGANVLT
TRBV6-2/TRBV6-3 14 ASSRSRRTSNYGYT
TRBV11-1 12 ASKETSAIYEQY
TRBV28 9 AGSLSYEQY
TRBV3-1 14 ASSQQGVSGANVLT
TRBV30 12 AWSKGQGSYGYT
TRBV2 13 ASNEMGGDQETQY
TRBV28 12 ASSSRTRDRPQH
TRBV7-9 10 ASSWVAGELF
TRBV5-1 14 ASSAVAGGFVYEQF
TRBV18 13 ASSTGLAGQETQY
TRBV25-1 14 ASSGQGHRSSYEQY
TRBV9 13 ASSVGPQRGDTQY
TRBV12-3/TRBV12-4 11 ASSPATSGGPI
TRBV10-3 12 AISERGNDQPQH
TRBV12-3/TRBV12-4 13 ASKRQGEGTGELF
TRBV3-1 15 ASSQVPARSSGNTIY
TRBV12-3/TRBV12-4 12 ASSLAGGLDEQY
TRBV15 13 ATSRDNSLNSPLH
TRBV7-2 11 ATKDRANTEAF
TRBV20-1 13 SARDFSDYYNEQF
TRBV13 13 ASSVTGLADHEQY
TRBV7-2 15 ASSLPSGGPLSETQY
TRBV6-2/TRBV6-3 10 ASRGVQETQY
TRBV5-1 11 ASSWSGSDEQF
TRBV12-3/TRBV12-4 11 ASSFQGATEAF
TRBV7-2 12 ASKPGLAADTQY
TRBV9 13 ASSLTSGGANEQF
TRBV6-6 13 ASSYGRGGPYEQY
TRBV7-2 15 ASSLAPDRGYFNEQF
TRBV5-1 13 ASSAQAGVPDTQY
TRBV7-2 11 ASSPRLPHEQY
TRBV3-1 12 ASSQVETDLEAF
TRBV24-1 15 ATSDPSDRPLNEKLF
TRBV27 12 ASSFGTGVQPQH
TRBV12-3/TRBV12-4 12 ASSLVGAYYGYT
TRBV9 13 ASSPRDRGGGELF
TRBV7-3 13 ASSLNRGVWETQY
TRBV2 13 ASSPQGDSSYEQY
TRBV6-1 11 ASSWWVGNEQF
TRBV7-9 10 ASSLAGRPQH